This TCR beta chain was captured by sequencing in a study of T cell responses to AZD1222 COVID-19 vaccine. The CDR3 consists of 17 residues. Germline CDR1 and CDR2: KGHSH and LQKENI. The ends lost 3 bases at V and 6 bases at J; junction bases unmatched: 11. Sequencing used immunoSEQ multiplex PCR; TCRdb keeps in-frame clones, though not all of them. The sample holds some 200,000 clones, roughly 92% seen once. The sequence derives from an adult who received the AZD1222 COVID-19 vaccine. V usage is TRBV18 and J usage is TRBJ2-3, with 11 bases aligning to TRBD2. The specimen was peripheral blood, collected 28 days after the second AZD1222 dose. CDR3 DNA sequence: TGTGCCAGCTCACCCAGCAGGCTAGCGGGAGGAACGGATACGCAGTATTTT. Translation gives CASSPSRLAGGTDTQYF.